This T cell receptor (beta chain) is from a study of T cell changes during pregnancy in multiple sclerosis. The trim removed 0 bases at V and 7 bases at J, leaving 4 bases unmatched. CDR3 length equals 14 residues. Germline V gene lookup returns CDR1 MGHRA and CDR2 YSYEKL. Repertoires were generated with immunoSEQ multiplex PCR, while TCRdb's copy carries only in-frame clones and drops some. This sample has roughly 110,000 clones, with around 90% found just once. The sequencing here drew on peripheral blood, taken in the third trimester of pregnancy. This receptor was obtained from a female donor in good health, enrolled as a control in a pregnancy study. The V gene is TRBV4-1, the J gene TRBJ1-1; 8 positions match TRBD1. CDR3 nucleotide sequence: TGCGCCAGCAGCCAAGATCAGGGGGCAAGTGAAGCTTTCTTT. It translates to CASSQDQGASEAFF.